These 30 T cell receptor beta chains were sequenced from one sample in a study of control samples from healthy donors and cancer patients. Profiling relied on immunoSEQ multiplex PCR, and the TCRdb table lists in-frame clones only, not all of them. The table records just under 150,000 clones, 91% of them present only once. Sequenced input: blood. Every receptor here comes from a man aged 30 to 45 in good health.

The DNA for the CDR3 is TGCGCCAGCAGCTTGGTACCCCAGGGTATGAACACTGAAGCTTTCTTT. It specifies CASSLVPQGMNTEAFF. The J gene is TRBJ1-1, the V gene TRBV5-1; maybe TRBD1 (5 bases). Germline assignment: CDR1 SGHRS and CDR2 YFSETQ. The CDR3 contains 16 residues. V was trimmed by 0 bases and J by 0 bases, leaving 12 bases between them.

The chain links TRBV11-3 to TRBJ2-7, with D perhaps TRBD1 or TRBD2 (5 bases each). V dropped 5 bases and J dropped 0 bases, with 11 bases sitting between them. Looked up from germline, CDR1 is SGHNT and CDR2 is YENEEA. The CDR3 covers 14 residues. The DNA of the CDR3 is TGTGCCAGCAGCCCGGGACCGAACTCCTACGAGCAGTACTTC. Translating gives CASSPGPNSYEQYF.

V gene TRBV18 combines with J gene TRBJ1-1, with D unclear. CDR3 length: 14 amino acids. The germline V gene encodes CDR1 KGHSH and CDR2 LQKENI. The V end lost 3 bases, the J end lost 1 base, and 9 bases lay between the germline ends. CDR3 sequence: CASSPAGENTEAFF. In DNA, the CDR3 is TGTGCCAGCTCACCGGCAGGAGAGAACACTGAAGCTTTCTTT.

CDR3 loop: CASSLGGMGNQPQHF. The CDR3 bases are TGCGCCAGCAGCTTGGGCGGGATGGGCAATCAGCCCCAGCATTTT. The J gene is TRBJ1-5, the V gene TRBV5-1; D is unresolved. The V end lost 0 bases, the J end lost 2 bases, and 9 bases lay between the germline ends. This CDR3 has 15 residues. Germline-derived CDR1 and CDR2 are SGHRS and YFSETQ.

This rearrangement joins TRBV19 to TRBJ1-6; 7 bases align to TRBD1. The CDR3 contains 17 residues. Germline CDR1 is LNHDA and CDR2 is SQIVND (reference sequence). The junction had 4 bases not matched to a gene; V was cut back by 2 bases and J by 0 bases. CDR3 residues: CASSIQQGSSYNSPLHF. The CDR3, as DNA: TGTGCCAGTAGTATACAACAGGGGAGCTCCTATAATTCACCCCTCCACTTT. The whole variable domain, remainder taken from reference TRBV19 and TRBJ1-6, is DGGITQSPKYLFRKEGQNVTLSCEQNLNHDAMYWYRQDPGQGLRLIYYSQIVNDFQKGDIAEGYSVSREKKESFPLTVTSAQKNPTAFYLCASSIQQGSSYNSPLHFGNGTRLTVT.

The gene calls are TRBV11-2 and TRBJ1-4; no clear D gene. V gave up 1 base and J gave up 8 bases, with 8 bases separating them. This CDR3 region has 13 residues. The germline CDR1 and CDR2 sequences are SGHAT and FQNNGV. The CDR3 loop reads CASSLAHTEKLFF. The CDR3 region has the DNA TGTGCCAGCAGCTTAGCGCATACCGAAAAACTGTTTTTT.

The V call is TRBV19, the J call TRBJ2-6; perhaps TRBD2 as D (6 bases). V dropped 1 base and J dropped 2 bases, with 12 bases sitting between them. Germline CDR1 and CDR2: LNHDA and SQIVND (reference sequence). This CDR3 has 17 residues. For the CDR3, the DNA is TGTGCCAGTAGTATAGGGCGAGCGGGTGCTGGGGCCAACGTCCTGACTTTC. Its translation: CASSIGRAGAGANVLTF.

The V gene is TRBV19, the J gene TRBJ1-1; D not certain. V gave up 10 bases and J gave up 6 bases, with 18 bases separating them. Germline-derived CDR1 and CDR2 are LNHDA and SQIVND (reference sequence). The CDR3 is 13 residues long. The CDR3 loop reads CATRSGSWAEAFF. CDR3 DNA: TGTGCCACAAGATCGGGCAGCTGGGCTGAAGCTTTCTTT.

This sequence joins TRBV27 and TRBJ2-1; the D is unclear. V shed 3 bases and J shed 2 bases, with 8 bases lying between them. This CDR3 spans 14 amino acids. Germline V gene lookup returns CDR1 MNHEY and CDR2 SMNVEV (reference sequence). The CDR3 nucleotides are TGTGCCAGCAGTTTCGGACGGCCCTACAATGAGCAGTTCTTC. Translated, it gives CASSFGRPYNEQFF.

This clone was observed a handful of times. The CDR3 nucleotides are TGTGCCAGCAGCTGGGGGACAGGGGGGCAAGAGACCCAGTACTTC. Translating gives CASSWGTGGQETQYF. The chain joins TRBV7-9 to TRBJ2-5, with TRBD1 identical over 11 bases. Germline V CDR1 and CDR2: SEHNR, FQNEAQ (reference sequence). V dropped 4 bases and J dropped 2; count of bases not matched to a gene: 3. The length of the CDR3 is 15 residues.

This rearrangement joins TRBV27 to TRBJ1-2; a possible D gene is TRBD1 (5 bases). The CDR3 is 13 amino acids. The germline V gene has CDR1 MNHEY and CDR2 SMNVEV (reference sequence). V dropped 8 bases and J dropped 4 bases, with 14 bases sitting between them. In nucleotides, the CDR3 is TGTGCCAGCGCCCAGGGAGACCTCTATGGCTACACCTTC. Its protein product is CASAQGDLYGYTF.

This chain joins TRBV10-2 and TRBJ2-3; the match to TRBD2 covers 7 bases. The germline V gene has CDR1 WSHSY and CDR2 SAAADI. J lost 4 bases, V lost 2 bases, and 3 bases had no gene match. This CDR3 contains 14 residues. This CDR3 is CASSEPGGPDTQYF. The CDR3 DNA follows: TGCGCCAGCAGTGAGCCGGGGGGACCAGATACGCAGTATTTT.

This chain joins TRBV27 and TRBJ1-5; TRBD1 matches 9 bases. The CDR3 extends over 14 amino acids. Per the germline V gene, CDR1 is MNHEY and CDR2 is SMNVEV (reference sequence). Trimming took 4 bases from V and 6 from J; bases not matched to a gene: 4. The CDR3 loop reads CASSSGTGSQPQHF. The DNA of the CDR3 is TGTGCCAGCAGTTCCGGGACAGGGAGTCAGCCCCAGCATTTT.

The rearrangement uses TRBV28 and TRBJ2-7, with 15 positions matching TRBD2. This CDR3 spans 18 amino acids. The junction had 12 bases not matched to a gene; V was cut back by 9 bases and J by 0 bases. CDR1 and CDR2 (germline): MDHEN, SYDVKM. In DNA form, the CDR3 reads TGTGCCAGTTTTCCCCAGGGACTAGCGGGGGGTAGCTCCTACGAGCAGTACTTC. Its translation is CASFPQGLAGGSSYEQYF.

The chain recombines TRBV19 with TRBJ1-6; 10 positions agree with TRBD1. The CDR3 contains 15 residues. Germline CDR1 and CDR2: LNHDA and SQIVND (reference sequence). V lost 6 bases to trimming and J lost 8 bases; unmatched junction nucleotides: 7. In nucleotides, the CDR3 is TGTGCCAGTAGCGCTGACAGGGGGCGAGATTCACCCCTCCACTTT. Protein sequence: CASSADRGRDSPLHF.

The rearrangement links TRBV15 to TRBJ1-4; possible D gene TRBD1, 6 bases. Germline CDR1 and CDR2: LNHNV and YYDKDF (reference sequence). The V end lost 4 bases, the J end lost 8 bases, and 20 bases lay between the germline ends. The CDR3 is made up of 16 amino acids. The CDR3 sequence is CATSIHGGAGEEKLFF. The CDR3 DNA reads as TGTGCCACCAGCATCCATGGGGGGGCGGGGGAAGAAAAACTGTTTTTT.

J is TRBJ1-2 and V is TRBV28, with unresolved D. The V end was cut by 6 bases, the J end by 2 bases, with 10 bases between. CDR3 length: 13 residues. Germline loops: CDR1 MDHEN, CDR2 SYDVKM. CDR3 region: CASRTTENYGYTF. The CDR3 region has the DNA TGTGCCAGCAGGACAACAGAGAACTATGGCTACACCTTC.

This clone was observed a single time. The rearrangement joins TRBV3-1 (or the pseudogene TRBV3-2) to TRBJ2-2; either TRBD1 or TRBD2 may supply D (5 bases each). The length of the CDR3 is 15 residues. V was pared by 4 bases and J by 4 bases, with 13 bases between. Per germline, CDR1 LGHDT and CDR2 YNNKEL (reference sequence). CDR3 amino acids: CASSRRVGVTGELFF. The CDR3 region has the DNA TGTGCCAGCAGCCGGAGAGTGGGGGTCACCGGGGAGCTGTTTTTT.

This CDR3 is CASSLDMGRTPYNEQFF. DNA for the CDR3: TGTGCCAGCAGCTTAGATATGGGGAGGACCCCCTACAATGAGCAGTTCTTC. The genes are TRBV7-2 and TRBJ2-1; the D gene is possibly TRBD2 (6 bases). With 1 base removed from V and 2 bases from J, the gap between germline ends came to 15 bases. The CDR3 is 17 amino acids. The germline V gene has CDR1 SGHTA and CDR2 FQGNSA.

The J gene is TRBJ1-2, the V gene TRBV9, with 7 bases matching TRBD1. Trimming removed 3 bases from V and 4 bases from J; junction bases left unmatched: 9. Looked up from germline, CDR1 is SGDLS and CDR2 is YYNGEE. This CDR3 is 15 amino acids long. The CDR3 coding sequence is TGTGCCAGCAGCGCCACAGGGGATGGGTTCTATGGCTACACCTTC. Translated, it gives CASSATGDGFYGYTF.

The chain combines TRBV6-6 with TRBJ2-7; 11 nucleotides line up with TRBD2. The ends lost 5 bases at V and 4 bases at J; junction bases unmatched: 4. Germline V CDR1 and CDR2: MNHNY, SVGAGI (reference sequence). The CDR3 totals 14 residues. The CDR3 sequence: CASSPRTSGYEQYF. CDR3 sequence (DNA): TGTGCCAGCAGTCCCCGGACTAGCGGGTACGAGCAGTACTTC.

V and J are TRBV4-1 and TRBJ1-4; unclear D gene. This CDR3 has 15 residues. The V gene lost 1 base and the J gene lost 0 bases, with 6 bases spanning the gap. Per the germline V gene, CDR1 is MGHRA and CDR2 is YSYEKL. Here the CDR3 DNA reads TGCGCCAGCAGCCAAGTCGGAGCAACTAATGAAAAACTGTTTTTT. Its protein product is CASSQVGATNEKLFF.

The chain uses TRBV7-9 and TRBJ1-1; D remains unclear. The CDR3 has 14 residues. Germline V gives CDR1 SEHNR, CDR2 FQNEAQ (reference sequence). V lost 3 bases to trimming and J lost 7 bases, with 15 bases between them. Here the CDR3 DNA reads TGTGCCAGCAGCTTCCCTCCGATAGGGCGTGAAGCTTTCTTT. Translating it yields CASSFPPIGREAFF.

The chain couples TRBV7-9 to TRBJ2-2, with D unclear. Germline-derived CDR1 and CDR2 are SEHNR and FQNEAQ (reference sequence). V lost 6 bases and J 0 bases, leaving 8 bases between the germline ends. The CDR3 runs to 14 residues. CDR3 residues: CASSSQSNTGELFF. CDR3 coding DNA: TGTGCCAGCAGTTCTCAGTCGAACACCGGGGAGCTGTTTTTT.

The genes are TRBV2 and TRBJ1-5, with D possibly matching TRBD1 (5 bases). CDR1 SNHLY and CDR2 FYNNEI come from the germline V gene. CDR3 size: 14 residues. Trimming removed 7 bases at V and 3 bases at J, with 13 bases between. The CDR3 DNA sequence: TGTGCCAGCAAGAAGTGGGGCTACAATCAGCCCCAGCATTTT. Protein product: CASKKWGYNQPQHF.

This sequence joins TRBV10-3 and TRBJ2-7, with a tentative D call TRBD1 (6 bases). Germline V gives CDR1 ENHRY, CDR2 SYGVKD. CDR3 length: 14 amino acids. Trimming removed 1 base at V and 3 bases at J, with 10 bases between. The CDR3 sequence: CAISEFQDSYEQYF. The CDR3 DNA reads TGTGCCATCAGTGAGTTTCAGGACAGCTACGAGCAGTACTTC.

This rearrangement joins TRBV10-1 to TRBJ2-2; possible D gene TRBD1, 5 bases. Germline V gives CDR1 WNHNN, CDR2 SYGVQD (reference sequence). The CDR3 spans 15 residues. The V and J ends lost 0 bases and 4 bases respectively, with 9 bases between them. CDR3 sequence: CASSESRESTGELFF. The CDR3, as DNA: TGCGCCAGCAGTGAGTCCAGGGAATCCACCGGGGAGCTGTTTTTT.

V usage is TRBV5-1 and J usage is TRBJ1-1, with unresolved D. Germline CDR1 is SGHRS and CDR2 is YFSETQ. V dropped 5 bases and J dropped 1 base, with 21 bases sitting between them. CDR3 length equals 17 residues. The CDR3 nucleotides read TGCGCCAGCAGAATTTACCGGGATAAACATGAGAACACTGAAGCTTTCTTT. This translates into CASRIYRDKHENTEAFF.

The chain recombines TRBV7-9 with TRBJ1-2, with no clear D. V was pared by 4 bases and J by 0 bases, with 24 bases between. The CDR3 consists of 19 residues. The germline V gene encodes CDR1 SEHNR and CDR2 FQNEAQ (reference sequence). The CDR3 loop reads CASSSEGSPVGLANYGYTF. CDR3 bases: TGTGCCAGCAGCTCCGAGGGCAGCCCGGTGGGCCTTGCTAACTATGGCTACACCTTC. Drawing the rest from reference TRBV7-9 and TRBJ1-2, the complete variable domain is DTGVSQNPRHKITKRGQNVTFRCDPISEHNRLYWYRQTLGQGPEFLTYFQNEAQLEKSRLLSDRFSAERPKGSFSTLEIQRTEQGDSAMYLCASSSEGSPVGLANYGYTFGSGTRLTVV.

This chain connects TRBV9 to TRBJ1-2; D ambiguous. Germline V gene lookup returns CDR1 SGDLS and CDR2 YYNGEE. V was cut by 1 base and J by 6 bases, with 4 bases left in between. This CDR3 has 11 amino acids. DNA for the CDR3: TGTGCCAGCAGCGTATCGGATGGCTACACCTTC. Translated, it gives CASSVSDGYTF.